Sequencing of this T cell receptor beta chain was carried out in a study of STAT5B mutations in CD4+ large granular lymphocyte leukemia. Notes on the study in general: Roughly a quarter of private leukemic clonotypes occurred rarely in other patients' non-leukemic repertoires.

The data were produced by immunoSEQ multiplex PCR, yet TCRdb's version contains in-frame clones alone and is incomplete. The sample includes around 50,000 clones, 84% of them seen just once. CDR3 length: 16 residues. Germline CDR1 reads SGHKS; CDR2 reads YYEKEE (reference sequence). The V gene end was trimmed by 4 bases and the J gene end by 0 bases; junction bases not matched to a gene: 6. As for this clone: Its antigen is not known.

This receptor was identified in a human donor in good health. The source material was CD4+ T cells from blood buffy coats. The V call is TRBV5-5, the J call TRBJ1-5; 8 nucleotides agree with TRBD1. CDR3 protein: CASSLGQVHSNQPQHF. The CDR3 coding sequence is TGTGCCAGCAGCCTGGGACAGGTCCATAGCAATCAGCCCCAGCATTTT.